Below, 28 T cell receptor beta chains from the same sample are listed, as sequenced in a study of blood T cells in healthy people across ages. Using a J-beta primer mix together with a sample-barcoded 5' primer, a second PCR was run for about 6 to 12 cycles. A single record per CDR3 protein comes from TCRdb applying MiXCR to the 5' RACE reads. The table records over 750,000 distinct CDR3 sequences, roughly 25% of them present only once. In addition, the sample was reused for a study of T cells of mothers and their children.

Sample: blood. These receptors were obtained from a boy under 18 in good health.

The chain joins TRBV7-9 to TRBJ1-2; D remains unclear. The V end lost 1 base, the J end lost 3 bases, and 9 bases lay between the germline ends. This CDR3 region has 14 residues. In germline, CDR1 is SEHNR, CDR2 FQNEAQ (reference sequence). CDR3 in DNA: TGTGCCAGCAGCTTAGGACCAACGGACTATGGCTACACCTTC. Translation: CASSLGPTDYGYTF.

The chain employs TRBV9 and TRBJ2-5, with 12 bases identical to TRBD2. Trimming removed 0 bases from V and 1 base from J; junction bases left unmatched: 4. Germline assignment: CDR1 SGDLS and CDR2 YYNGEE. The CDR3 is made up of 17 amino acids. In DNA, the CDR3 is TGTGCCAGCAGCGTAGAAGGGACTAGCGGGCTCCAAGAGACCCAGTACTTC. Protein sequence: CASSVEGTSGLQETQYF.

This chain links TRBV9 with TRBJ2-5, with 16 bases fitting TRBD2. J gave up 1 base and V 7 bases, and 10 bases lay outside the gene matches. The CDR3 contains 18 residues. The germline V gene encodes CDR1 SGDLS and CDR2 YYNGEE. The CDR3: CASPAGLAGGRTQETQYF. CDR3 nucleotide sequence: TGTGCCAGCCCTGCGGGACTAGCGGGGGGGCGAACCCAAGAGACCCAGTACTTC.

The chain couples TRBV12-3 or TRBV12-4 to TRBJ2-3; 7 positions agree with TRBD1. Unmatched junction bases numbered 9, after V lost 5 bases and J lost 7 bases. The CDR3 runs to 14 residues. As DNA, the CDR3 is TGTGCCAGCAGTCCCCGACAGGGTCCGTATACGCAGTATTTT. Translating it yields CASSPRQGPYTQYF.

This clonotype was observed a few times. This chain joins TRBV7-9 and TRBJ1-2; D not certain. Germline values: CDR1 SEHNR, CDR2 FQNEAQ (reference sequence). Trimming removed 5 bases at V and 7 bases at J, with 14 bases between. The CDR3 consists of 13 residues. CDR3: CASSPPVTAGYTF. The CDR3 bases are TGTGCCAGCAGCCCACCCGTGACCGCTGGCTACACCTTC.

This clonotype was seen a few times. The chain recombines TRBV4-2 with TRBJ2-3, with D perhaps TRBD1 (6 bases). Germline values: CDR1 LGHNA, CDR2 YNFKEQ. The CDR3 spans 16 residues. Trimming stripped 2 bases from V and 4 bases from J, with 16 bases between. The CDR3 sequence: CASSQKGQSISDTQYF. The CDR3 nucleotides read TGTGCCAGCAGCCAAAAAGGACAGAGCATTTCAGATACGCAGTATTTT.

This chain connects TRBV4-1 to TRBJ2-7, with D perhaps TRBD1 or TRBD2 (6 bases each). Germline CDR1 and CDR2: MGHRA and YSYEKL. The CDR3 length is 14 residues. Deletions cut 1 base from V and 6 bases from J, with 13 bases between. The CDR3 reads CASSQVRGPGEQYF. The CDR3 nucleotides are TGCGCCAGCAGCCAAGTCCGGGGGCCTGGCGAGCAGTACTTC.

This clonotype was seen only once. J is TRBJ1-5 and V is TRBV7-2; D not resolved. The CDR3 loop spans 12 amino acids. Trimming took off 5 bases at V and 6 bases at J, with 8 bases between the two ends. Germline CDR1 reads SGHTA; CDR2 reads FQGNSA. This chain's CDR3 is CASSTTSQPQHF. Written as DNA, the CDR3 is TGTGCCAGCAGCACGACGAGTCAGCCCCAGCATTTT.

The rearrangement joins TRBV14 to TRBJ2-7; tentative D call: TRBD2 (5 bases). The germline CDR1 and CDR2 sequences are SGHDN and FVKESK. The length of the CDR3 is 13 residues. V was clipped by 3 bases and J by 3 bases, with 9 bases between them. The CDR3 DNA reads as TGTGCCAGCAGCCATGACGGGAACTACGAGCAGTACTTC. It translates to CASSHDGNYEQYF. The variable domain in full, with the rest retrieved from reference TRBV14 and TRBJ2-7, is EAGVTQFPSHSVIEKGQTVTLRCDPISGHDNLYWYRRVMGKEIKFLLHFVKESKQDESGMPNNRFLAERTGGTYSTLKVQPAELEDSGVYFCASSHDGNYEQYFGPGTRLTVT.

The rearrangement uses TRBV6-5 and TRBJ1-1, with 7 bases fitting TRBD1. The CDR3 totals 13 residues. Trimming cost V 4 bases and J 8 bases; bases outside gene matches: 7. CDR1 and CDR2 (germline): MNHEY, SVGAGI. The CDR3: CASSWTGEDEAFF. The DNA of the CDR3 is TGTGCCAGCAGTTGGACAGGCGAGGACGAAGCTTTCTTT.

J is TRBJ1-5 and V is TRBV9, with D hard to call. Between the trimmed V and J ends, which lost 0 bases and 1 base, there was a span of 8 bases. The germline gives CDR1 SGDLS, CDR2 YYNGEE. This CDR3 has 15 residues. The CDR3 coding sequence is TGTGCCAGCAGCGTAGGAGGCGAAAGCAATCAGCCCCAGCATTTT. It encodes CASSVGGESNQPQHF.

The rearrangement links TRBV20-1 to TRBJ1-3; D gene ambiguous. V was cut by 0 bases and J by 4 bases, with 7 bases left in between. The V gene's germline CDR1 is DFQATT and CDR2 SNEGSKA (reference sequence). CDR3 length: 13 residues. The chain's CDR3 is CSARDRRGNTIYF. CDR3 coding DNA: TGCAGTGCTAGAGATCGGAGAGGAAACACCATATATTTT.

V usage is TRBV4-3 and J usage is TRBJ2-5, with a weak D call TRBD2 (6 bases). This CDR3 comprises 15 residues. V shed 0 bases and J shed 5 bases, with 13 bases lying between them. CDR1 and CDR2 from the germline V gene are LGHNA and YSLEER. The CDR3 DNA sequence: TGCGCCAGCAGCCAAGATGGTGTAGCGGATGAGACCCAGTACTTC. This translates into CASSQDGVADETQYF.

This clonotype was picked up a small number of times. V gene TRBV20-1 combines with J gene TRBJ1-2, with D uncertain. Germline CDR1 reads DFQATT; CDR2 reads SNEGSKA (reference sequence). The ends were cut back, 3 bases at V and 2 bases at J, with 10 bases in the middle. CDR3 length: 13 amino acids. The CDR3: CSASITGNYGYTF. The CDR3 nucleotides are TGCAGTGCTAGCATCACGGGGAACTATGGCTACACCTTC.

The chain carries TRBV7-9 and TRBJ2-3; 7 nucleotides agree with TRBD1. J gave up 0 bases and V 4 bases, and 7 bases lay outside the gene matches. This CDR3 spans 16 amino acids. CDR1 is SEHNR, CDR2 FQNEAQ, per germline (reference sequence). The CDR3 DNA follows: TGTGCCAGCAGCTCATTCACAGGGGCTAGCACAGATACGCAGTATTTT. Amino acids: CASSSFTGASTDTQYF.

The chain uses TRBV6-5 and TRBJ2-2; D gene uncertain. The germline gives CDR1 MNHEY, CDR2 SVGAGI. V was trimmed by 2 bases and J by 5 bases, leaving 9 bases between them. The CDR3 totals 14 residues. CDR3 in amino acids: CASSYRVITGELFF. In DNA form, the CDR3 reads TGTGCCAGCAGTTACAGGGTTATTACCGGGGAGCTGTTTTTT.

This clonotype was observed a few times. The rearrangement links TRBV20-1 to TRBJ2-1, with 8 bases lining up with TRBD2. There are 15 residues in the CDR3. Germline V CDR1 and CDR2: DFQATT, SNEGSKA (reference sequence). Unmatched junction bases numbered 4, after V lost 0 bases and J lost 3 bases. CDR3 in DNA: TGCAGTGCTAGAGATCAGGGGACTAGCTACAATGAGCAGTTCTTC. This codes for CSARDQGTSYNEQFF.

This clonotype was observed a handful of times. The gene calls are TRBV6-5 and TRBJ2-5, with 11 positions matching TRBD2. This CDR3 contains 13 residues. The junction had 6 bases not matched to a gene; V was cut back by 5 bases and J by 10 bases. Germline V CDR1 and CDR2: MNHEY, SVGAGI. The CDR3 coding sequence is TGTGCCAGCAGTGTGACTAGCGGGGCCCACCAGTACTTC. It codes for CASSVTSGAHQYF.

The J gene is TRBJ1-4, the V gene TRBV18; no reliable D call. Trimming shortened V by 3 bases and J by 6 bases, and 8 bases separated the two germline ends. The CDR3 extends over 13 amino acids. The germline V gene has CDR1 KGHSH and CDR2 LQKENI. The CDR3 spells CASSPQPDEKLFF. The CDR3 nucleotides read TGTGCCAGCTCACCTCAACCGGATGAAAAACTGTTTTTT. The full variable domain, its missing parts supplied by reference TRBV18 and TRBJ1-4, is NAGVMQNPRHLVRRRGQEARLRCSPMKGHSHVYWYRQLPEEGLKFMVYLQKENIIDESGMPKERFSAEFPKEGPSILRIQQVVRGDSAAYFCASSPQPDEKLFFGSGTQLSVL.

The genes are TRBV20-1 and TRBJ1-4; D is possibly TRBD1 (5 bases). The CDR3 is made up of 15 amino acids. The germline CDR1 and CDR2 sequences are DFQATT and SNEGSKA (reference sequence). The ends were cut back, 3 bases at V and 3 bases at J, with 14 bases in the middle. CDR3 in DNA: TGCAGTGCTAGGGGGCTGGTTCGGGCTAATGAAAAACTGTTTTTT. Translating gives CSARGLVRANEKLFF.

Only a few counts were recorded for this clonotype. This CDR3 reads CASSKALGQISYEQYF. In nucleotides, the CDR3 is TGTGCCAGCAGCAAAGCGCTCGGGCAGATTTCCTACGAGCAGTACTTC. J is TRBJ2-7 and V is TRBV21-1. TRBV21-1 is a pseudogene segment. The CDR3 consists of 16 residues.

The DNA of the CDR3 is TGTGCCAGCAGCGGGGAAGGAGGGCAAGAGACCCAGTACTTC. Translation: CASSGEGGQETQYF. The genes are TRBV7-9 and TRBJ2-5; D might be TRBD2 (6 bases). This CDR3 comprises 14 residues. Germline CDR1 and CDR2: SEHNR and FQNEAQ (reference sequence). The V gene lost 5 bases and the J gene lost 2 bases, with 12 bases spanning the gap.

This chain connects TRBV7-2 to TRBJ2-7; 10 bases are shared with TRBD1. The V gene's germline CDR1 is SGHTA and CDR2 FQGNSA. Trimming removed 5 bases from V and 1 base from J; junction bases left unmatched: 8. CDR3 length equals 16 residues. The CDR3 region has the DNA TGTGCCAGCAGCCCCCGGGACAGGGGACCTTCCTACGAGCAGTACTTC. This codes for CASSPRDRGPSYEQYF.

The chain carries TRBV6-4 and TRBJ2-5; maybe TRBD1 (5 bases). The CDR3 is made up of 14 amino acids. V dropped 6 bases and J dropped 5 bases, with 16 bases sitting between them. Germline assignment: CDR1 MRHNA and CDR2 SNTAGT. In DNA form, the CDR3 reads TGTGCCAGCAGCAAGAACAGGTTCGAGGAGACCCAGTACTTC. It yields the protein CASSKNRFEETQYF.

There are a few counts of this clonotype. This chain uses TRBV27 with TRBJ2-5; tentatively, D is TRBD2 (6 bases). V lost 5 bases and J 4 bases, leaving 11 bases between the germline ends. Germline V gene sequence: CDR1 MNHEY, CDR2 SMNVEV (reference sequence). The CDR3 is 13 residues long. The DNA of the CDR3 is TGTGCCAGCAGTACCGACGGGGGAGAGACCCAGTACTTC. Translating gives CASSTDGGETQYF.

The V call is TRBV7-2, the J call TRBJ1-5, with D perhaps matching TRBD1 (5 bases). Trimming removed 1 base at V and 6 bases at J, with 19 bases between. The CDR3 covers 17 residues. Per germline, CDR1 SGHTA and CDR2 FQGNSA. CDR3 bases: TGTGCCAGCAGCTTAGGGGACCGGCGGCTTAGGAGTCAGCCCCAGCATTTT. This translates into CASSLGDRRLRSQPQHF.

The chain couples TRBV12-3 or TRBV12-4 to TRBJ2-5; the D gene is possibly TRBD1 (5 bases). Trimming removed 6 bases at V and 5 bases at J, with 13 bases between. The CDR3 contains 13 residues. Written as DNA, the CDR3 is TGTGCCAGCAGGGAGACGTCAGGGGAGACCCAGTACTTC. Its protein is CASRETSGETQYF.

The chain joins TRBV6-1 to TRBJ2-1; D ambiguous. CDR1 and CDR2 (germline): MNHNS, SASEGT. V lost 2 bases to trimming and J lost 2 bases, with 10 bases between them. The CDR3 runs to 15 residues. The CDR3 is CASSENEFAYNEQFF. The CDR3, as DNA: TGTGCCAGCAGTGAAAACGAATTTGCCTACAATGAGCAGTTCTTC.